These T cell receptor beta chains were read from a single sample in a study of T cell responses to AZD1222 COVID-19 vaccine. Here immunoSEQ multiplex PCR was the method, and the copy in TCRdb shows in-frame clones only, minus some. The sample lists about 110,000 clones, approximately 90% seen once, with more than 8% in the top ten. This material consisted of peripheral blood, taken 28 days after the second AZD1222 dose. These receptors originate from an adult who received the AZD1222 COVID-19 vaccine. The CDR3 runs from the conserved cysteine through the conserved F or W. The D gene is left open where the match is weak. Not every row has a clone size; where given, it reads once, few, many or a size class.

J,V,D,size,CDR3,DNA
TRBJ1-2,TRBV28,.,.,CASSSSGVANYGYTF,TGTGCCAGCAGTTCTTCAGGGGTTGCGAACTATGGCTACACCTTC
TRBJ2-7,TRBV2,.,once,CASSVGITYEQYF,TGTGCCAGCAGTGTGGGTATAACCTACGAGCAGTACTTC
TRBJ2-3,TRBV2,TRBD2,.,CASSEPSGSTPVTDTQYF,TGTGCCAGCAGTGAACCTAGCGGGAGTACTCCCGTCACAGATACGCAGTATTTT
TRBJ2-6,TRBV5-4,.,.,CASSPGGADSGANVLTF,TGTGCCAGCAGCCCGGGTGGTGCTGACTCTGGGGCCAACGTCCTGACTTTC
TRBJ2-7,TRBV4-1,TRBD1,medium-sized,CASSQEEGASYEQYF,TGCGCCAGCAGCCAAGAAGAGGGGGCTTCCTACGAGCAGTACTTC
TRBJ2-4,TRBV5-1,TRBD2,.,CASSSQGSGSAKNIQYF,TGCGCCAGCAGCTCCCAGGGTAGCGGGAGTGCCAAAAACATTCAGTACTTC
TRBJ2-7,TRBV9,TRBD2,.,CASSVGGADYEQYF,TGTGCCAGCAGCGTCGGGGGGGCCGACTACGAGCAGTACTTC
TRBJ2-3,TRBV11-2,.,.,CASSLDLWGRRGDTQYF,TGTGCCAGCAGCTTAGATCTTTGGGGCAGGCGGGGAGATACGCAGTATTTT
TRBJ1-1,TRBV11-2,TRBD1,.,CASSHSGGPTEAFF,TGTGCCAGCAGCCACTCAGGGGGCCCCACTGAAGCTTTCTTT
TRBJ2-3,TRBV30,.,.,CAWSSGGYTDTQYF,TGTGCCTGGAGTTCTGGCGGATACACAGATACGCAGTATTTT
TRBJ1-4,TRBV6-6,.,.,CASSWEGVGATNEKLFF,TGTGCCAGCAGCTGGGAGGGGGTAGGGGCAACTAATGAAAAACTGTTTTTT
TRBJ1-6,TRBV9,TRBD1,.,CASSVGLTGDSPLHF,TGTGCCAGCAGCGTAGGGTTGACAGGGGATTCACCCCTCCACTTT
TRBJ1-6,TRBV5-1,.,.,CASSLGGGGYSPLHF,TGCGCCAGCAGCTTGGGAGGGGGGGGATATTCACCCCTCCACTTT
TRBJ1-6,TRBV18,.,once,CASSPPNGDSPLHF,TGTGCCAGCTCACCGCCAAATGGGGATTCACCCCTCCACTTT